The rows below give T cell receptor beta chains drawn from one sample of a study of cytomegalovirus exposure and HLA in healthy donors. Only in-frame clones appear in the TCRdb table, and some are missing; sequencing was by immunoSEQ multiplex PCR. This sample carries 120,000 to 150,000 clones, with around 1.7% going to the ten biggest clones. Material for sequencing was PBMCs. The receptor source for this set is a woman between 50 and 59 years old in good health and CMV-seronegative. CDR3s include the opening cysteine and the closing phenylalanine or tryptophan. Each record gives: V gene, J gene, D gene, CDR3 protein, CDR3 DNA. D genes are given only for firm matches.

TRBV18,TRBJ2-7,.,CASSDDSPYEQYF,TGTGCCAGCTCAGACGACAGTCCATACGAGCAGTACTTC
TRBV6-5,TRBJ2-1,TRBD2,CASSYGQLADNEQFF,TGTGCCAGCAGTTACGGACAACTAGCGGACAATGAGCAGTTCTTC
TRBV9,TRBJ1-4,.,CASSNPRGEEKLFF,TGTGCCAGCAGCAATCCGCGTGGGGAGGAAAAACTGTTTTTT
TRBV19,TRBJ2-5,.,CASRDGGQETQYF,TGTGCCAGTAGAGATGGAGGTCAAGAGACCCAGTACTTC
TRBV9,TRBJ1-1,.,CASSVGERTEAFF,TGTGCCAGCAGCGTAGGGGAGAGAACTGAAGCTTTCTTT
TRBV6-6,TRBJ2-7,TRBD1,CASRSRDRAYEQYF,TGTGCCAGCAGAAGCCGGGACAGGGCATACGAGCAGTACTTC
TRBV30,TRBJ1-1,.,CAWSVEGNTEAFF,TGTGCCTGGAGTGTTGAGGGGAACACTGAAGCTTTCTTT
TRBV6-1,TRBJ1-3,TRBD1,CASSKTGTGNTIYF,TGTGCCAGCAGTAAGACAGGGACTGGAAACACCATATATTTT
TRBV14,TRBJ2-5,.,CASSPGLIPQETQYF,TGTGCCAGCAGCCCCGGACTCATTCCCCAAGAGACCCAGTACTTC
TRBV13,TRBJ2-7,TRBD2,CASSYPSVSGSSYEQYF,TGTGCCAGCAGCTACCCATCGGTTAGCGGGTCGAGCTACGAGCAGTACTTC
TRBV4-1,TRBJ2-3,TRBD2,CASELERGLAGTDTQYF,TGCGCCAGCGAGCTCGAGAGGGGTCTAGCGGGCACAGATACGCAGTATTTT
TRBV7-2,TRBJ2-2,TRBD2,CASSLVAGTGELFF,TGTGCCAGCAGCTTAGTAGCGGGGACCGGGGAGCTGTTTTTT
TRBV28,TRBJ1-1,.,CASNRSPGGHTEAFF,TGTGCCAGCAACAGAAGCCCGGGAGGACATACTGAAGCTTTCTTT
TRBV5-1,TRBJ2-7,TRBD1,CASSPKTGSPYEQYF,TGCGCCAGCAGCCCTAAGACAGGGAGCCCCTACGAGCAGTACTTC
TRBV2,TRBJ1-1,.,CASTDQPVNTEAFF,TGTGCCAGTACAGACCAGCCCGTGAACACTGAAGCTTTCTTT
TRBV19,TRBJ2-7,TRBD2,CASSIRGDPYYEQYF,TGTGCCAGTAGTATTCGGGGGGACCCCTACTACGAGCAGTACTTC
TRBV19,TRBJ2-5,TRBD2,CASKGGLAGGETQYF,TGTGCCAGTAAAGGAGGGCTAGCGGGAGGAGAGACCCAGTACTTC
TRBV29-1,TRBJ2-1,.,CSVELYNEQFF,TGCAGCGTTGAACTATACAATGAGCAGTTCTTC
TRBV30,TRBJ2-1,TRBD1,CAWGPGTGVDNEQFF,TGTGCCTGGGGGCCCGGGACAGGGGTAGACAATGAGCAGTTCTTC
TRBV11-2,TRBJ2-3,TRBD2,CASSLAGGPPDTQYF,TGTGCCAGCAGCTTAGCGGGGGGGCCGCCAGATACGCAGTATTTT
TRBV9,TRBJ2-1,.,CASSVAAENYNEQFF,TGTGCCAGCAGCGTAGCTGCCGAGAACTACAATGAGCAGTTCTTC
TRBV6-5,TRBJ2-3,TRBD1,CASSYFATGGADTQYF,TGTGCCAGCAGTTACTTCGCCACAGGGGGCGCGGATACGCAGTATTTT
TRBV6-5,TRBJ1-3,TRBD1,CASSYSRDRGHTIYF,TGTGCCAGCAGTTACTCGAGGGACAGGGGTCACACCATATATTTT
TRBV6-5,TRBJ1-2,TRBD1,CASSNWDRLINYGYTF,TGTGCCAGCAGTAACTGGGACAGGCTCATTAACTATGGCTACACCTTC
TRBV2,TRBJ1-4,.,CASSEGREGKLFF,TGTGCCAGCAGTGAGGGGAGGGAGGGAAAACTGTTTTTT
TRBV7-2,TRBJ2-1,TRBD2,CASSLVGTNNNEQFF,TGTGCCAGCAGCTTAGTAGGGACTAACAACAATGAGCAGTTCTTC
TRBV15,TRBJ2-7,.,CATRSSGLGQQYF,TGTGCCACCAGATCTTCAGGGTTAGGACAGCAGTACTTC
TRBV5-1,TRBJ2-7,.,CASSLDPGYRQYF,TGCGCCAGCAGCTTGGACCCGGGGTATCGGCAGTACTTC
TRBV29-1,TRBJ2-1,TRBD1,CSVGQGDHNEQFF,TGCAGCGTGGGACAGGGGGACCACAATGAGCAGTTCTTC